A selection of T cell receptor beta chains follows, all from one sample in a study of OX40 agonist ivuxolimab in advanced cancers. Generated by immunoSEQ multiplex PCR, the TCRdb table keeps only in-frame clones and is missing some. This table holds some 74,000 clones, approximately 91% found once. The material sequenced was CD4+ or CD8+ T cells sorted from blood, taken in a trial of the OX40 agonist ivuxolimab. Every receptor here comes from an adult with an advanced solid tumor such as melanoma, head and neck, liver or kidney cancer. Each CDR3 is given with its conserved first and last residue. D genes are given only for firm matches. Where a row states a size, it is once, few, many or the class of an expanded clone; other rows omit it.

j_gene | v_gene | abundance | d_gene | CDR3aa | CDR3nt
TRBJ2-1 | TRBV5-1 | - | TRBD2 | CASSWGTSGRDNNEQFF | TGCGCCAGCAGCTGGGGGACTAGCGGGAGGGACAACAATGAGCAGTTCTTC
TRBJ1-1 | TRBV19 | once | - | CASSMNGANGETEAFF | TGTGCCAGTAGTATGAACGGGGCGAATGGGGAAACTGAAGCTTTCTTT
TRBJ1-1 | TRBV19 | - | - | CASSGKGQYTEAFF | TGTGCCAGTAGTGGGAAAGGACAGTACACTGAAGCTTTCTTT
TRBJ2-3 | TRBV5-6 | - | TRBD1 | CASSQQGAGTQYF | TGTGCCAGCAGCCAACAGGGGGCGGGTACGCAGTATTTT
TRBJ2-5 | TRBV28 | - | - | CASLGPRGTQYF | TGTGCCAGCCTGGGACCTCGAGGGACCCAGTACTTC
TRBJ2-3 | TRBV29-1 | - | - | CSVESGTDTQYF | TGCAGCGTTGAATCGGGGACAGATACGCAGTATTTT
TRBJ1-5 | TRBV19 | - | - | CASTKPNQPQHF | TGTGCCAGTACCAAACCCAATCAGCCCCAGCATTTT
TRBJ2-3 | TRBV19 | many | TRBD2 | CASSIAGTSEHTQYF | TGTGCCAGTAGTATAGCCGGGACTAGCGAGCATACGCAGTATTTT
TRBJ1-2 | TRBV5-4 | - | - | CASSLGAVGGYTF | TGTGCCAGCAGCTTGGGGGCAGTCGGTGGCTACACCTTC
TRBJ1-1 | TRBV15 | - | - | CATSRDLLNTEAFF | TGTGCCACCAGCAGAGATTTGCTGAACACTGAAGCTTTCTTT
TRBJ2-7 | TRBV5-6 | - | - | CASSLVVRRDEQYF | TGTGCCAGCAGCTTGGTTGTCAGGAGAGACGAGCAGTACTTC
TRBJ2-3 | TRBV13 | - | - | CASSADRGLATQYF | TGTGCCAGCAGCGCGGACAGGGGACTAGCTACGCAGTATTTT
TRBJ1-5 | TRBV30 | - | - | CAWSVGGAFQPQHF | TGTGCCTGGAGTGTTGGGGGGGCGTTTCAGCCCCAGCATTTT
TRBJ2-7 | TRBV7-3 | - | - | CASSSGVGEQYF | TGTGCCAGCAGCTCCGGGGTCGGCGAGCAGTACTTC
TRBJ2-2 | TRBV9 | - | TRBD1 | CASSIVQGNTGELFF | TGTGCCAGCTCTATCGTACAGGGGAATACCGGGGAGCTGTTTTTT
TRBJ2-7 | TRBV7-2 | - | - | CASKRTASYEQYF | TGTGCCAGCAAGCGGACTGCCTCCTACGAGCAGTACTTC
TRBJ2-3 | TRBV28 | - | - | CASSLLPDTQYF | TGTGCCAGCAGTTTATTGCCAGATACGCAGTATTTT
TRBJ1-1 | TRBV6-5 | - | - | CASSYWGGLNTEAFF | TGTGCCAGCAGTTATTGGGGCGGCCTGAACACTGAAGCTTTCTTT
TRBJ1-4 | TRBV5-4 | - | TRBD1 | CASSLVSGGEEKLFF | TGTGCCAGCAGCTTGGTGTCAGGGGGGGAAGAAAAACTGTTTTTT
TRBJ2-1 | TRBV7-9 | few | TRBD2 | CASSLAAGANEQFF | TGTGCCAGCAGCTTAGCGGCGGGAGCCAATGAGCAGTTCTTC
TRBJ2-5 | TRBV28 | - | - | CASSSVAGKGYKETQYF | TGTGCCAGCAGTTCGGTGGCAGGGAAAGGGTACAAAGAGACCCAGTACTTC
TRBJ1-1 | TRBV7-2 | - | TRBD1 | CASSFTQGATEAFF | TGTGCCAGCAGCTTTACACAGGGGGCAACTGAAGCTTTCTTT
TRBJ1-2 | TRBV29-1 | - | - | CSVERTVGYTF | TGCAGCGTTGAAAGGACAGTCGGCTACACCTTC
TRBJ1-5 | TRBV30 | - | - | CAWTPGGGQPQHF | TGTGCCTGGACTCCCGGGGGCGGTCAGCCCCAGCATTTT
TRBJ1-1 | TRBV7-3 | - | - | CASSPRDGRRNTEAFF | TGTGCCAGCAGCCCCCGGGACGGCAGAAGGAACACTGAAGCTTTCTTT
TRBJ2-3 | TRBV5-4 | - | TRBD2 | CASSLGLAGDTQYF | TGTGCCAGCAGCTTAGGACTAGCGGGAGATACGCAGTATTTT
TRBJ2-7 | TRBV28 | - | - | CASTQGGSYEQYF | TGTGCCAGCACCCAAGGGGGGTCCTACGAGCAGTACTTC
TRBJ2-7 | TRBV28 | - | - | CASSLRGPYEQYF | TGTGCCAGCAGTTTAAGGGGACCCTACGAGCAGTACTTC
TRBJ1-2 | TRBV18 | - | TRBD1 | CASSPPGTVNYGYTF | TGTGCCAGCTCACCGCCCGGGACAGTGAACTATGGCTACACCTTC
TRBJ2-7 | TRBV5-8 | - | TRBD2 | CASTLGGLALGEQYF | TGTGCCAGCACCCTCGGGGGACTAGCTTTAGGCGAGCAGTACTTC
TRBJ2-7 | TRBV28 | - | TRBD2 | CATLLVPGTSGYEQYF | TGTGCCACTCTCCTGGTTCCCGGGACTAGCGGCTACGAGCAGTACTTC
TRBJ2-5 | TRBV15 | once | - | CATSRELQGRETQYF | TGTGCCACCAGCAGAGAACTACAGGGCCGAGAGACCCAGTACTTC
TRBJ1-5 | TRBV2 | - | - | CASTTSLGIQHF | TGTGCCAGCACGACCTCATTAGGAATCCAGCATTTT
TRBJ1-2 | TRBV6-5 | - | - | CASSSSLGYTF | TGTGCCAGCAGCTCGTCTCTTGGCTACACCTTC
TRBJ2-5 | TRBV15 | - | TRBD2 | CATSRDSSSGRIGETQYF | TGTGCCACCAGCAGAGATTCGTCCAGCGGGAGGATTGGAGAGACCCAGTACTTC
TRBJ1-4 | TRBV2 | - | - | CASREGWLNEKLFF | TGTGCCAGCAGAGAGGGATGGCTTAATGAAAAACTGTTTTTT
TRBJ2-2 | TRBV7-8 | - | - | CASSLGQANTGELFF | TGTGCCAGCAGCTTAGGACAGGCGAACACCGGGGAGCTGTTTTTT
TRBJ1-4 | TRBV19 | - | - | CASSLSTNEKLFF | TGTGCCAGTAGTTTATCGACTAATGAAAAACTGTTTTTT
TRBJ1-1 | TRBV18 | - | - | CASSPTGSTEAFF | TGTGCCAGCTCACCCACAGGGTCCACTGAAGCTTTCTTT
TRBJ2-2 | TRBV2 | - | - | CASRSGVGELFF | TGTGCCAGCAGGTCAGGGGTCGGGGAGCTGTTTTTT
TRBJ2-2 | TRBV7-3 | - | - | CASSFEAPSANTGELFF | TGTGCCAGCAGCTTCGAGGCCCCTAGCGCGAACACCGGGGAGCTGTTTTTT
TRBJ2-3 | TRBV5-1 | once | - | CASSLRELGWEHTDTQYF | TGCGCCAGCAGCTTGAGGGAATTAGGGTGGGAGCATACAGATACGCAGTATTTT
TRBJ1-3 | TRBV30 | - | - | CAWNLETGNTIYF | TGTGCCTGGAACCTTGAAACTGGAAACACCATATATTTT
TRBJ1-1 | TRBV18 | - | - | CASSLLNTEAFF | TGTGCCAGCTCGCTATTGAACACTGAAGCTTTCTTT
TRBJ2-5 | TRBV10-1 | - | - | CASGTGAQETQYF | TGCGCCAGCGGAACGGGAGCCCAAGAGACCCAGTACTTC
TRBJ2-5 | TRBV9 | - | - | CASSSGVGETQYF | TGTGCCAGCTCGTCAGGGGTGGGAGAGACCCAGTACTTC
TRBJ2-2 | TRBV5-4 | - | TRBD2 | CASSSPGLAVGELFF | TGTGCCAGCAGCTCCCCGGGACTAGCCGTCGGGGAGCTGTTTTTT
TRBJ2-2 | TRBV5-8 | - | - | CASSLSRPAATGELFF | TGTGCCAGCAGCTTGTCACGCCCCGCCGCCACCGGGGAGCTGTTTTTT
TRBJ2-2 | TRBV9 | - | - | CASSVVKGRDTGELFF | TGTGCCAGCAGCGTAGTAAAGGGCCGGGACACCGGGGAGCTGTTTTTT
TRBJ1-2 | TRBV28 | few | TRBD1 | CASSTPGGLQNYGYTF | TGTGCCAGCAGTACCCCAGGGGGACTGCAGAACTATGGCTACACCTTC
TRBJ2-5 | TRBV19 | - | - | CASSMAGSLEAQYF | TGTGCCAGTAGTATGGCGGGAAGTCTGGAGGCCCAGTACTTC
TRBJ2-7 | TRBV5-1 | - | - | CASSSDSYEQYF | TGCGCCAGCAGTTCGGACAGCTACGAGCAGTACTTC